This entry lists 14 T cell receptor beta chains sequenced from one sample in a study of blood T cell repertoires in COVID-19. Assay used: immunoSEQ multiplex PCR; TCRdb lists only in-frame clones, some missing. The sample shows some 100,000 clones, approximately 86% of them seen only once. Sequences were obtained from peripheral blood. The receptor source for this set is a woman in her sixties with acute or convalescent COVID-19.

The chain uses TRBV5-1 and TRBJ2-2; D may be TRBD1 (6 bases). In germline, CDR1 is SGHRS, CDR2 YFSETQ. This CDR3 has 17 residues. V was pared by 0 bases and J by 5 bases, with 17 bases between. The CDR3 spells CASSLGEQGFGTGELFF. The CDR3 nucleotides read TGCGCCAGCAGCTTGGGAGAGCAGGGGTTCGGGACCGGGGAGCTGTTTTTT.

This chain uses TRBV6-1 with TRBJ1-2, with D maybe TRBD1 (6 bases). The CDR3 is made up of 14 amino acids. The V gene's germline CDR1 is MNHNS and CDR2 SASEGT. With 3 bases removed from V and 4 bases from J, the gap between germline ends came to 12 bases. The CDR3 is CASSDHTGSYGYTF. In DNA, the CDR3 is TGTGCCAGCAGTGACCATACAGGGTCCTATGGCTACACCTTC.

The chain employs TRBV11-3 and TRBJ2-3; tentative D call: TRBD2 (6 bases). Per germline, CDR1 SGHNT and CDR2 YENEEA. The CDR3 consists of 15 residues. The V and J ends lost 2 bases and 3 bases respectively, with 12 bases between them. The CDR3 protein is CASSLTSLATDTQYF. Here the CDR3 DNA reads TGTGCCAGCAGCTTAACAAGTCTAGCGACAGATACGCAGTATTTT.

Written as DNA, the CDR3 is TGTGCCAGCAGTGTTTCTAGCGGGAGGATGGGGGATACGCAGTATTTT. This translates into CASSVSSGRMGDTQYF. The chain uses TRBV2 and TRBJ2-3; TRBD2 matches at 11 bases. The CDR3 totals 16 residues. Germline assignment: CDR1 SNHLY and CDR2 FYNNEI. V dropped 4 bases and J dropped 6; count of bases not matched to a gene: 9.

This chain connects TRBV7-9 to TRBJ1-2; 8 bases fit TRBD1. The CDR3 is made up of 12 amino acids. Germline-derived CDR1 and CDR2 are SEHNR and FQNEAQ (reference sequence). V was clipped by 3 bases and J by 7 bases; unmatched bases: 1. The CDR3 is CASSFDRGGYTF. CDR3 in DNA: TGTGCCAGCAGCTTCGACAGGGGTGGCTACACCTTC.

The rearrangement joins TRBV4-2 to TRBJ2-1; 10 nucleotides agree with TRBD1. J lost 6 bases, V lost 3 bases, and 2 bases had no gene match. The CDR3 consists of 14 residues. The germline V gene encodes CDR1 LGHNA and CDR2 YNFKEQ. The CDR3 here is CASSHRTGGNEQFF. For the CDR3, the DNA is TGTGCCAGCAGCCATAGGACAGGGGGCAATGAGCAGTTCTTC.

Here the CDR3 reads CASSDSRTTQQYF. DNA of the CDR3: TGTGCCAGCAGTGACTCGCGTACGACTCAGCAGTACTTC. This sequence joins TRBV6-4 and TRBJ2-7; D gene uncertain. V was shortened by 0 bases and J by 8 bases, with 11 bases between the two germline ends. The CDR3 is made up of 13 amino acids. Looked up from germline, CDR1 is MRHNA and CDR2 is SNTAGT.

The chain carries TRBV30 and TRBJ2-1, with D perhaps TRBD1 (6 bases). V lost 4 bases to trimming and J lost 0 bases, with 13 bases between them. CDR3 size: 15 residues. Germline CDR1 reads GTSNPN; CDR2 reads SVGIG (reference sequence). CDR3 sequence: CAWTFQGSSYNEQFF. Written as DNA, the CDR3 is TGTGCCTGGACTTTCCAGGGGAGCTCCTACAATGAGCAGTTCTTC.

The chain joins TRBV27 to TRBJ2-7; D perhaps matches TRBD2 (5 bases). CDR3 size: 13 residues. Trimming left V 3 bases short and J 5 bases short, with 11 bases between. In germline, CDR1 is MNHEY, CDR2 SMNVEV (reference sequence). CDR3 sequence (DNA): TGTGCCAGCAGTTTCCCGGGGTCGCACGAGCAGTACTTC. Residues: CASSFPGSHEQYF.

V usage is TRBV9 and J usage is TRBJ1-2; 9 bases are shared with TRBD1. V gave up 0 bases and J gave up 0 bases; unmatched junction bases: 9. Germline assignment: CDR1 SGDLS and CDR2 YYNGEE. This CDR3 is built from 18 residues. CDR3 sequence reads: CASSVGRDRAFSNYGYTF. CDR3 nucleotides: TGTGCCAGCAGCGTAGGCCGGGACAGGGCCTTTTCTAACTATGGCTACACCTTC.

In the case of this clone: One junction end does not reproduce the germline sequence, and a read error may be involved. The gene calls are TRBV4-1 and TRBJ1-1, with D maybe TRBD1 (5 bases). The CDR3 loop spans 11 amino acids. The germline V gene encodes CDR1 MGHRA and CDR2 YSYEKL. CDR3 nucleotide sequence: TGCGCCAGCAGCCAAGAAGTACGACAGTTTTTT. Residues: CASSQEVRQFF.

The genes are TRBV11-3 and TRBJ1-1; 8 bases map to TRBD1. From germline, CDR1 is SGHNT and CDR2 YENEEA. V shed 5 bases, J shed 0 bases, and the junction held 2 bases outside the gene matches. The length of the CDR3 is 14 residues. CDR3 region: CASSPGQVNTEAFF. The CDR3 DNA sequence: TGTGCCAGCAGCCCGGGACAGGTGAACACTGAAGCTTTCTTT.

The chain uses TRBV5-1 and TRBJ1-2; no clear D. Trimming took 0 bases from V and 0 from J, leaving 9 bases between them. CDR1 is SGHRS, CDR2 YFSETQ, per germline. CDR3 length: 15 residues. CDR3 region: CASSLGERANYGYTF. In DNA form, the CDR3 reads TGCGCCAGCAGCTTGGGGGAGAGGGCTAACTATGGCTACACCTTC.

Remarks on this clone: Other DNA sequences in this specimen translate into the identical CDR3. This chain uses TRBV29-1 with TRBJ1-2; no firm D call. Germline V CDR1 and CDR2: SQVTM, ANQGSEA. V was trimmed by 4 bases and J by 5 bases, leaving 8 bases between them. This CDR3 comprises 11 residues. DNA for the CDR3: TGCAGCGTTGGGGAGGAGTATGGCTACACCTTC. Protein: CSVGEEYGYTF.